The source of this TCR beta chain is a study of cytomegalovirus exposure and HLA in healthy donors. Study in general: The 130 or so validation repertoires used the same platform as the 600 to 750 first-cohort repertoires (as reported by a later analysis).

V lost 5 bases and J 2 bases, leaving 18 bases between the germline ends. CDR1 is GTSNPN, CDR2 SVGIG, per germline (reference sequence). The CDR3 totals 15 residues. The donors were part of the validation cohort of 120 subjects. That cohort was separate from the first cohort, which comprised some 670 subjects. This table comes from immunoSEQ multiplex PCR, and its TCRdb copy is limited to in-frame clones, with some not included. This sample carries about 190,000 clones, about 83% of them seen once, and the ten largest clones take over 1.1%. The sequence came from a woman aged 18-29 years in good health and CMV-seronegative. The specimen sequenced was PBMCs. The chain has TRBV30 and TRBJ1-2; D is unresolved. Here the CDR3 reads CAWEFGDTGNYGYTF. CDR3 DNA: TGTGCCTGGGAATTCGGGGATACGGGAAACTATGGCTACACCTTC.